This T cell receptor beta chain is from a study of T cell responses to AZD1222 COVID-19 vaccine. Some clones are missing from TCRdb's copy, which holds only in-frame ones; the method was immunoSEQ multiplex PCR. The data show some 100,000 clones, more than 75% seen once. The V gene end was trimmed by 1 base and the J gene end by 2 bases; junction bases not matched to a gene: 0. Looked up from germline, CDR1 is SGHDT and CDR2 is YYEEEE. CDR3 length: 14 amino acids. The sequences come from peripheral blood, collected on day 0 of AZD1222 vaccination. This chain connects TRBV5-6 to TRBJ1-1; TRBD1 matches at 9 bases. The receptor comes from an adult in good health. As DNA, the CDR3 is TGTGCCAGCAGCTTGACAGGGGGCAACACTGAAGCTTTCTTT. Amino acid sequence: CASSLTGGNTEAFF.